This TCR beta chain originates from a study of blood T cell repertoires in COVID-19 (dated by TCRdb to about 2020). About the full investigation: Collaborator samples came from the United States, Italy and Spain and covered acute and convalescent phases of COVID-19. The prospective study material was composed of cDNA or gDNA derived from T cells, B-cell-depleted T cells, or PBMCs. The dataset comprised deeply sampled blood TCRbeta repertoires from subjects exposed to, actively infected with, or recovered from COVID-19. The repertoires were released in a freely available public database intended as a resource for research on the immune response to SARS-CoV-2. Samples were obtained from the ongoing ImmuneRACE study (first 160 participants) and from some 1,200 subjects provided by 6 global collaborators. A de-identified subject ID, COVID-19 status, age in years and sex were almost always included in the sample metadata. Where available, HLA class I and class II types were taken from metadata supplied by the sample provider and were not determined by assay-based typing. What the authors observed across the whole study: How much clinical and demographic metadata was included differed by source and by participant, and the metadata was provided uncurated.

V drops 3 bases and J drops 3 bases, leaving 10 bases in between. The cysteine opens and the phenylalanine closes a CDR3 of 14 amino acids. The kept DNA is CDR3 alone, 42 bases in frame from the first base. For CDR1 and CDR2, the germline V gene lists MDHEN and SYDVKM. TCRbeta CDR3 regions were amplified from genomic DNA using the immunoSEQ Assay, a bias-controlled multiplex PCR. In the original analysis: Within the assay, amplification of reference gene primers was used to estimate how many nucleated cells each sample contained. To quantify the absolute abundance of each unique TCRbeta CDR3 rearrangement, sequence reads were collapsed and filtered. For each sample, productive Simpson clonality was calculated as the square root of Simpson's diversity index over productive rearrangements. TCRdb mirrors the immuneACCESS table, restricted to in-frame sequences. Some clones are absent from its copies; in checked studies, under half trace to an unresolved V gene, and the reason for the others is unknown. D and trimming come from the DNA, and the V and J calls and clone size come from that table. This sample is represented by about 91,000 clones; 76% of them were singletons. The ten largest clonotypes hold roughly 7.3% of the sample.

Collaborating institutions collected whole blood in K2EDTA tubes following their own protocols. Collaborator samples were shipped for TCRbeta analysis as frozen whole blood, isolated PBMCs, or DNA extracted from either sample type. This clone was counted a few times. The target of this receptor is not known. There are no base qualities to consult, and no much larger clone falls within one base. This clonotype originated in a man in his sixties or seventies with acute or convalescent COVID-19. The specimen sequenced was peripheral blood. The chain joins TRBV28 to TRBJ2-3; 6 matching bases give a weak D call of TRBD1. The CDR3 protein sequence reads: CASSFLQGTDTQYF. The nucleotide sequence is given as TGTGCCAGCAGTTTCTTGCAGGGGACAGATACGCAGTATTTT.